This entry concerns a single T cell receptor (beta chain). The antigen is unknown. The data originate from a study of T cells after yellow fever vaccination. About the study: Fractions with few cells were prepared using SMART-Seq v4 Ultra Low Input.

Trimming at V came to 6 bases and at J to 4 bases, leaving 5 bases not matched to a gene. CDR1 is DFQATT, CDR2 SNEGSKA, per germline (reference sequence). The CDR3 sequence is 13 residues long. A process of 5'RACE template switching, which added a universal primer site and UMIs, was used to make TCR cDNA. From the 5' RACE reads, TCRdb called clonotypes with MiXCR, one entry per CDR3 protein. Of around 250,000 distinct CDR3 sequences listed, 6.9% are singletons. Study-level findings and limits: Reappearing after the booster were most of the clones from primary vaccination (less than 98% CD4, 70% to 90% CD8).

This sequence joins TRBV20-1 and TRBJ1-4, with 7 bases lining up with TRBD1. The specimen was CD4+ T cells sorted from PBMCs, collected 15 days after the yellow fever booster vaccination. The TCR sequence derives from a man younger than 40 who received the YFV17D yellow fever vaccine. CDR3 region: CSAPGQFNEKLFF. Written as DNA, the CDR3 is TGCAGTGCCCCGGGACAGTTTAATGAAAAACTGTTTTTT.